This T cell receptor (beta chain) was obtained from a study of T-cell memory formation after mild COVID-19. Findings of the study overall: Specificity for SARS-CoV-2 was not confirmed among the second-wave clones peaking on day 37. Pre-infection memory showed some responding clones, and this suggested that cross-reactive memory joined.

CDR3 length equals 16 residues. Germline V lookup: CDR1 SGHRS, CDR2 YFSETQ. V lost 0 bases, J lost 4 bases, and 6 bases stayed unmatched. Using its own MiXCR run on the 5' RACE reads, TCRdb lists one record per CDR3 protein. The table lists hundreds of thousands of distinct CDR3 sequences, about 16% of them singletons, with 2.1% in the top ten. As to this clonotype: Its target is not known.

The TCR originated in an adult woman who had mild COVID-19 (a few samples of this study predate the infection). Cell type and time point are not known. The chain uses TRBV5-1 and TRBJ2-7, with TRBD2 identical over 11 bases. The source material was PBMCs or a T cell subset sorted from them (not recorded which). DNA of the CDR3: TGCGCCAGCAGCTTGGCTGGCCTAGCGGGGGGATACGAGCAGTACTTC. Translation gives CASSLAGLAGGYEQYF.